The 28 T cell receptor beta chains presented below share a single source sample, sequenced in a study of CD8+CD57+ T cells in acquired aplastic anemia. Genomic DNA constituted the template upon which TCR beta VDJ and CDR3 profiling was performed. TCRdb re-derived calls from the reads in MiXCR, one entry per CDR3 protein. The top ten hold 2% to 3% of the sample, which has approximately 70,000 distinct CDR3 sequences, around 55% seen once. Sequenced: sorted CD4+, CD8+, or CD8+CD57+ T cells (not recorded which) from PBMCs. These receptors were taken from a human donor in good health, serving as a control.

The V and J genes are TRBV24-1 and TRBJ1-1; TRBD1 aligns across 7 bases. Trimming at V came to 4 bases and at J to 11 bases, leaving 9 bases not matched to a gene. The CDR3 runs to 13 residues. Germline CDR1 and CDR2: KGHDR and SFDVKD. DNA for the CDR3: TGTGCCACCAGTGACCGACAGGGTAACTCGGCTTTCTTT. Amino acid sequence: CATSDRQGNSAFF.

This sequence joins TRBV7-9 and TRBJ1-6, with D tentatively TRBD1 (6 bases). The V gene's germline CDR1 is SEHNR and CDR2 FQNEAQ (reference sequence). CDR3 size: 14 residues. Between the trimmed V and J ends, which lost 5 bases and 5 bases, there was a span of 10 bases. CDR3: CASSQQGNNSPLHF. The CDR3 region has the DNA TGTGCCAGCAGCCAACAGGGAAATAATTCACCCCTCCACTTT.

The chain uses TRBV2 and TRBJ2-5, with 8 bases fitting TRBD2. Germline V gene data show CDR1 as SNHLY and CDR2 as FYNNEI. J was trimmed by 3 bases and V by 4 bases; bases with no gene match: 10. The CDR3 sequence is 16 residues long. The CDR3 loop reads CASSVSRGGREETQYF. CDR3 DNA sequence: TGTGCCAGCAGTGTTTCTCGGGGGGGCCGGGAAGAGACCCAGTACTTC.

This clonotype has a count of ten or more. V and J are TRBV19 and TRBJ2-1, with 7 positions matching TRBD2. Germline CDR1 and CDR2: LNHDA and SQIVND (reference sequence). J gave up 10 bases and V 3 bases, and 12 bases lay outside the gene matches. The CDR3 covers 15 residues. CDR3 DNA: TGTGCCAGTAGTATTAGGGCGGGGGACTTCGGGGAGCAGTTCTTC. This codes for CASSIRAGDFGEQFF.

This clonotype showed up many times. The rearrangement links TRBV6-1 to TRBJ1-2, with TRBD1 matching 7 bases. With 6 bases clipped from V and 6 bases from J, the junction kept 16 bases outside the gene matches. The CDR3 runs to 16 residues. Per the germline V gene, CDR1 is MNHNS and CDR2 is SASEGT. CDR3 residues: CASRHPTGSFGDGYTF. As DNA, the CDR3 is TGTGCCAGCAGACACCCGACAGGGAGCTTTGGAGATGGCTACACCTTC.

The chain couples TRBV15 to TRBJ2-7; D gene uncertain. The CDR3 length is 13 residues. The V gene lost 4 bases and the J gene lost 4 bases, with 11 bases spanning the gap. Germline CDR1 reads LNHNV; CDR2 reads YYDKDF (reference sequence). The CDR3 loop reads CATSTPTEYEQYF. In DNA, the CDR3 is TGTGCCACCAGCACCCCGACTGAGTACGAGCAGTACTTC.

Worth noting for this clonotype: The CDR3 end shows no conserved phenylalanine or tryptophan, and so a read error is likely. The DNA is left out, because the CDR3 cannot be placed on it with certainty; the CDR3 is given as TCRdb lists it. The chain is built from TRBV2 and TRBJ1-1; the table's TRBD1 call for D was not verified on the DNA. Germline loops: CDR1 SNHLY, CDR2 FYNNEI. Including both end residues, the CDR3 is 8 amino acids long. The CDR3 sequence is CASSGAQG.

Regarding this clonotype: Because it lacks the conserved phenylalanine or tryptophan at the end, this CDR3 is likely a read error. It is unclear where the CDR3 begins or ends on the DNA, so no DNA is shown, and the CDR3 is as TCRdb lists it. The rearrangement links TRBV2 to TRBJ1-6; the table assigns TRBD1, which was not confirmed against the DNA. CDR1 is SNHLY and CDR2 is FYNNEI in the germline V gene. The CDR3 has 8 residues if both end residues are counted. The CDR3 sequence is CASSLQGD.

This clonotype came up many times. The chain links TRBV11-2 to TRBJ2-2, with D possibly being TRBD1 (7 bases). Trimming removed 1 base at V and 0 bases at J, with 24 bases between. Germline-derived CDR1 and CDR2 are SGHAT and FQNNGV. The CDR3 is 21 residues long. The CDR3 spells CASSLGIGRRTGPTNTGELFF. The CDR3, as DNA: TGTGCCAGCAGCTTAGGAATAGGGAGGCGGACAGGCCCTACGAACACCGGGGAGCTGTTTTTT.

The V gene is TRBV19, the J gene TRBJ2-1; 10 bases align to TRBD1. V gave up 6 bases and J gave up 8 bases; unmatched junction bases: 10. The CDR3 length is 15 residues. Germline CDR1 LNHDA, CDR2 SQIVND (reference sequence). Here the CDR3 reads CASSRDRGPLDEQFF. Written as DNA, the CDR3 is TGTGCCAGTAGCCGAGACAGGGGGCCTTTGGATGAGCAGTTCTTC. Combining the CDR3 with reference TRBV19 and TRBJ2-1 gives the whole variable domain DGGITQSPKYLFRKEGQNVTLSCEQNLNHDAMYWYRQDPGQGLRLIYYSQIVNDFQKGDIAEGYSVSREKKESFPLTVTSAQKNPTAFYLCASSRDRGPLDEQFFGPGTRLTVL.

With respect to this clonotype: A single base separates this from a much larger clone, so it may be a read error. V and J are TRBV3-1 and TRBJ2-6, with D possibly TRBD1 on 5 matching bases. Germline V gene lookup returns CDR1 LGHDT and CDR2 YNNKEL (reference sequence). The CDR3 has 14 residues. CDR3 sequence reads: CASSVNSGANVLAF. CDR3 sequence (DNA): TGTGCCAGCAGCGTAAACTCTGGGGCCAACGTCCTGGCTTTC.

This clonotype has a count of ten or more. The chain couples TRBV7-9 to TRBJ1-4; D ambiguous. Looked up from germline, CDR1 is SEHNR and CDR2 is FQNEAQ (reference sequence). Trimming removed 1 base at V and 6 bases at J, with 6 bases between. CDR3 length: 13 residues. The CDR3: CASSLDPHEKLFF. The CDR3 DNA reads TGTGCCAGCAGCTTAGACCCCCATGAAAAACTGTTTTTT.

This clonotype showed up just once. No conserved phenylalanine or tryptophan ends this CDR3, so it is likely a read error. No DNA is shown, since the ends of the CDR3 on it are uncertain; the CDR3 is the one TCRdb lists. The chain joins TRBV10-3 to TRBJ1-6. CDR1 is ENHRY and CDR2 is SYGVKD in the germline V gene. With termini counted, the CDR3 has 8 amino acids. CDR3 sequence reads: CAISDPTS.

This chain connects TRBV5-1 to TRBJ2-7; 7 bases align to TRBD2. Germline trimming cut 4 bases from V and 2 bases from J; bases unmatched to any gene: 12. The CDR3 is 16 residues long. Germline CDR1 reads SGHRS; CDR2 reads YFSETQ. The CDR3 DNA sequence: TGCGCCAGCAGCCGGGTAGCTAGCGGAATTGCCTACGAGCAGTACTTC. Encoded protein: CASSRVASGIAYEQYF.

The chain couples TRBV2 to TRBJ1-6; unclear D gene. The CDR3 is 14 amino acids. Germline V gene sequence: CDR1 SNHLY, CDR2 FYNNEI. V lost 2 bases and J lost 7, with 9 bases in between. DNA for the CDR3: TGTGCCAGCAGTGAAAGGGTTCCGAATTCACCCCTCCACTTT. Its translation: CASSERVPNSPLHF.

The chain joins TRBV15 to TRBJ2-7; D assignment may be TRBD1 or TRBD2 (5 bases each). Germline V lookup: CDR1 LNHNV, CDR2 YYDKDF (reference sequence). Trimming took off 4 bases at V and 5 bases at J, with 24 bases between the two ends. The CDR3 has 17 amino acids. The CDR3 DNA follows: TGTGCCACCAGCACTGTACCGGGACGGCTGGACTGGGACGAGCAGTACTTC. Protein sequence: CATSTVPGRLDWDEQYF.

This clonotype is termed medium-sized. The chain combines TRBV24-1 with TRBJ1-5; 7 positions match TRBD1. The CDR3 consists of 15 residues. V trimming: 3 bases; J trimming: 2 bases; junction bases outside the gene matches: 3. The germline V gene encodes CDR1 KGHDR and CDR2 SFDVKD. CDR3 sequence reads: CATSDPGTGNQPQHF. The CDR3 DNA sequence: TGTGCCACCAGTGATCCTGGGACAGGCAATCAGCCCCAGCATTTT.

Comment on this clonotype: Possible read error: a much larger clone is one base away. Because the CDR3 is missing its conserved closing phenylalanine or tryptophan, this is likely a read error. The chain is built from TRBV6-5 and TRBJ1-5; D is unclear. CDR3 length equals 14 residues. Between the trimmed V and J ends, which lost 0 bases and 4 bases, there was a span of 7 bases. The germline V gene encodes CDR1 MNHEY and CDR2 SVGAGI. The CDR3 DNA reads TGTGCCAGCAGTTACTCAGGCGGAAATCAGCCCCAGCATCTT. It encodes CASSYSGGNQPQHL.

This chain links TRBV11-2 with TRBJ2-7; D is unclear. V lost 0 bases, J lost 0 bases, and 9 bases lay in between. Germline CDR1 is SGHAT and CDR2 is FQNNGV. The CDR3 totals 15 residues. Here the CDR3 DNA reads TGTGCCAGCAGCTTAGAGTACGGCGGCTCCTACGAGCAGTACTTC. Encoded protein: CASSLEYGGSYEQYF.

This clonotype was seen at least ten times. This chain uses TRBV18 with TRBJ2-6; D is unclear. The CDR3 consists of 16 residues. V was trimmed by 1 base and J by 1 base, leaving 8 bases between them. Germline V lookup: CDR1 KGHSH, CDR2 LQKENI. The CDR3 bases are TGTGCCAGCTCACCACAAGGCGTTTCTGGGGCCAACGTCCTGACTTTC. This sequence encodes CASSPQGVSGANVLTF.

J is TRBJ1-6 and V is TRBV20-1, with 9 bases that match TRBD1. CDR3 size: 13 residues. The V and J ends lost 5 bases and 13 bases, in that order; junction bases with no gene match: 9. Per the germline V gene, CDR1 is DFQATT and CDR2 is SNEGSKA (reference sequence). CDR3 amino acids: CSAWDRDTSPLHF. Here the CDR3 DNA reads TGCAGTGCTTGGGACAGGGATACTTCCCCCCTCCACTTT.

The J gene is TRBJ2-2, the V gene TRBV25-1, with TRBD2 as a possible D gene (6 bases). Germline lookup yields CDR1 MGHDK and CDR2 SYGVNS. V was shortened by 3 bases and J by 1 base, with 12 bases between the two germline ends. The CDR3 covers 16 residues. CDR3 residues: CASSDLRGWNTGELFF. The DNA for the CDR3 is TGTGCCAGCAGTGATCTACGGGGGTGGAACACCGGGGAGCTGTTTTTT.

V is TRBV10-3 and J is TRBJ1-6, with 9 bases that match TRBD1. Per the germline V gene, CDR1 is ENHRY and CDR2 is SYGVKD. The CDR3 loop spans 14 amino acids. The V segment lost 6 bases and the J segment 8 bases; nucleotides outside the gene matches: 5. The CDR3 nucleotides are TGTGCCATCAGGGCTCGGACAGGGGATTCACCCCTCCACTTT. Its protein is CAIRARTGDSPLHF.

The chain recombines TRBV15 with TRBJ2-3, with TRBD2 identical over 8 bases. V gave up 1 base and J gave up 4 bases; unmatched junction bases: 4. The CDR3 loop spans 15 amino acids. Looked up from germline, CDR1 is LNHNV and CDR2 is YYDKDF (reference sequence). DNA of the CDR3: TGTGCCACCAGCAGAGCAAACGGGGGGGCAGATACGCAGTATTTT. Translation: CATSRANGGADTQYF. Variable domain in full (rest from reference TRBV15 and TRBJ2-3): DAMVIQNPRYQVTQFGKPVTLSCSQTLNHNVMYWYQQKSSQAPKLLFHYYDKDFNNEADTPDNFQSRRPNTSFCFLDIRSPGLGDTAMYLCATSRANGGADTQYFGPGTRLTVL.

Worth noting for this clonotype: The CDR3 end shows no conserved phenylalanine or tryptophan, and so a read error is likely. This rearrangement joins TRBV5-1 to TRBJ2-7, with a possible D match to TRBD1 (5 bases). Trimming removed 0 bases from V and 2 bases from J, with 12 bases in between. The CDR3 loop spans 15 amino acids. Germline V lookup: CDR1 SGHRS, CDR2 YFSETQ. The CDR3 region is CASSLGQRLPYEQYL. CDR3 DNA sequence: TGCGCCAGCAGCTTGGGACAGCGACTCCCCTACGAGCAGTACCTC.

The chain carries TRBV25-1 and TRBJ1-2; TRBD1 might be the D (6 bases). Germline V CDR1 and CDR2: MGHDK, SYGVNS. V was pared by 5 bases and J by 7 bases, with 17 bases between. The CDR3 has 14 amino acids. The CDR3 DNA reads TGTGCCAGCAGTCCTACAGGGATCTGGAGTGGCTACACCTTC. The encoded protein is CASSPTGIWSGYTF.

Only one count was recorded for this clonotype. The V call is TRBV25-1, the J call TRBJ2-2; 9 bases map to TRBD2. The CDR3 totals 14 residues. Germline V CDR1 and CDR2: MGHDK, SYGVNS. V shed 10 bases and J 6 bases; nucleotides not matched to a gene: 9. CDR3 DNA sequence: TGTGCCACCCTGGCCGGGACTAGCTCCGGGGAGCTGTTTTTT. Protein product: CATLAGTSSGELFF. Full variable domain (missing parts from reference TRBV25-1 and TRBJ2-2): EADIYQTPRYLVIGTGKKITLECSQTMGHDKMYWYQQDPGMELHLIHYSYGVNSTEKGDLSSESTVSRIRTEHFPLTLESARPSHTSQYLCATLAGTSSGELFFGEGSRLTVL.

The chain couples TRBV20-1 to TRBJ2-5, with 7 bases aligning to TRBD2. Germline V CDR1 and CDR2: DFQATT, SNEGSKA (reference sequence). The CDR3 is 19 residues long. The junction had 16 bases not matched to a gene; V was cut back by 0 bases and J by 0 bases. CDR3 sequence (DNA): TGCAGTGCTAGAGATCTCTGGAATAACCGGGACTATAACCAAGAGACCCAGTACTTC. Translated, it gives CSARDLWNNRDYNQETQYF.